Reported below is one T cell receptor beta chain. These data come from a study of blood T cell repertoires in COVID-19. As for the study in general: T cells, B-cell-depleted T cells, or PBMCs supplied cDNA or gDNA.

CDR1 is SGHTA, CDR2 FQGNSA, per germline. J gave up 6 bases and V 5 bases, and 6 bases lay outside the gene matches. This CDR3 contains 15 residues. In the original analysis: It was from reference gene primer amplification that nucleated cell counts were estimated. Profiling relied on immunoSEQ multiplex PCR, and the TCRdb table lists in-frame clones only, not all of them. V, J and clone size are taken as reported in that table, and D and trimming were inferred from the DNA itself. The sample shows 150,000 or so clones, about 83% of them seen only once. The chain joins TRBV7-2 to TRBJ2-1, with 11 bases matching TRBD2. The material sequenced was peripheral blood. The clonotype originates from an older man who had recovered from COVID-19. CDR3 in amino acids: CASSPPSGRFNEQFF. Here the CDR3 DNA reads TGTGCCAGCAGCCCACCTAGCGGGAGGTTCAATGAGCAGTTCTTC.